The next 20 T cell receptor beta chains were all read from a single sample in a study of early stage breast cancer tumors. Measured with immunoSEQ multiplex PCR; TCRdb has only the in-frame clones, and not every one. The sample consists of 9,500 to 12,000 clones, over 70% of them appearing once. Sequencing input: breast tumor tissue. These receptor sequences come from a person aged 70 to 80 with breast cancer.

This clone has only a few counts. This chain joins TRBV7-3 and TRBJ2-2; the D is unclear. Germline V gene sequence: CDR1 SGHTA, CDR2 FQGTGA. V was trimmed by 2 bases and J by 1 base, leaving 5 bases between them. This CDR3 comprises 14 residues. In DNA form, the CDR3 reads TGTGCCAGCAGCTTATATAGGAACACCGGGGAGCTGTTTTTT. Protein: CASSLYRNTGELFF.

This chain connects TRBV18 to TRBJ1-5; no clear D. Trimming shortened V by 2 bases and J by 7 bases, and 15 bases separated the two germline ends. The CDR3 is 15 residues long. CDR1 KGHSH and CDR2 LQKENI come from the germline V gene. This CDR3 reads CASSPWAGGGQPQHF. As DNA, the CDR3 is TGTGCCAGCTCACCATGGGCGGGAGGCGGCCAGCCCCAGCATTTT.

J is TRBJ2-3 and V is TRBV6-6, with D perhaps TRBD1 (6 bases). V lost 6 bases, J lost 3 bases, and 13 bases lay in between. This CDR3 contains 14 residues. Germline CDR1 MNHNY, CDR2 SVGAGI (reference sequence). The CDR3 is CASRQGRGTDTQYF. DNA for the CDR3: TGTGCCAGCAGACAGGGTAGGGGTACAGATACGCAGTATTTT.

The rearrangement joins TRBV30 to TRBJ2-7; 8 bases are a match to TRBD2. The V and J ends lost 5 bases and 5 bases, in that order; junction bases with no gene match: 5. The length of the CDR3 is 12 residues. Germline loops: CDR1 GTSNPN, CDR2 SVGIG (reference sequence). DNA of the CDR3: TGTGCCTGGGCGGGGGGTTTCGACGAGCAGTACTTC. Its protein product is CAWAGGFDEQYF.

This chain joins TRBV4-1 and TRBJ2-5; weak D call: TRBD1 (6 bases). Germline lookup yields CDR1 MGHRA and CDR2 YSYEKL. The CDR3 is 14 residues long. Trimming left V 4 bases short and J 5 bases short, with 14 bases between. Written as DNA, the CDR3 is TGCGCCAGCAGCCGACACAGGGCTGGTGAGACCCAGTACTTC. It is translated as CASSRHRAGETQYF.

V and J are TRBV7-9 and TRBJ1-1; the match to TRBD1 covers 7 bases. V shed 5 bases, J shed 2 bases, and the junction held 5 bases outside the gene matches. This CDR3 comprises 14 residues. Germline CDR1 reads SEHNR; CDR2 reads FQNEAQ (reference sequence). The CDR3 DNA is TGTGCCAGCAGCGGCCGACAGGGAAACACTGAAGCTTTCTTT. Translation: CASSGRQGNTEAFF.

The V and J genes are TRBV11-2 and TRBJ1-6, with TRBD1 identical over 7 bases. After removal of 4 bases from V and 5 bases from J, the junction contained 14 bases not matched to a gene. This CDR3 contains 18 residues. Germline V lookup: CDR1 SGHAT, CDR2 FQNNGV. The CDR3 DNA sequence: TGTGCCAGCAGCTCGGGACAGCTACTCCTCGAAGATAATTCACCCCTCCACTTT. Protein: CASSSGQLLLEDNSPLHF. The entire variable domain, with the rest obtained from reference TRBV11-2 and TRBJ1-6, is as follows: EAGVAQSPRYKIIEKRQSVAFWCNPISGHATLYWYQQILGQGPKLLIQFQNNGVVDDSQLPKDRFSAERLKGVDSTLKIQPAKLEDSAVYLCASSSGQLLLEDNSPLHFGNGTRLTVT.

This clone was observed a few times. CDR3 sequence reads: CASSTLRGRNSPLHF. The CDR3 DNA reads as TGTGCCAGCAGTACTCTCAGGGGGCGGAATTCACCCCTCCACTTT. The chain uses TRBV6-5 and TRBJ1-6; 8 bases align to TRBD1. The CDR3 is made up of 15 amino acids. Trimming at V came to 5 bases and at J to 7 bases, leaving 7 bases not matched to a gene. The germline V gene has CDR1 MNHEY and CDR2 SVGAGI.

This chain links TRBV2 with TRBJ2-7, with 7 bases lining up with TRBD2. CDR3 length: 12 amino acids. The germline gives CDR1 SNHLY, CDR2 FYNNEI. V trimming: 3 bases; J trimming: 7 bases; junction bases outside the gene matches: 3. The CDR3 loop is CASSEEGGEQYF. The DNA of the CDR3 is TGTGCCAGCAGTGAGGAGGGAGGGGAGCAGTACTTC. The full variable domain, its missing parts supplied by reference TRBV2 and TRBJ2-7, is EPEVTQTPSHQVTQMGQEVILRCVPISNHLYFYWYRQILGQKVEFLVSFYNNEISEKSEIFDDQFSVERPDGSNFTLKIRSTKLEDSAMYFCASSEEGGEQYFGPGTRLTVT.

The chain links TRBV5-1 to TRBJ2-7; 12 bases align to TRBD2. Germline V CDR1 and CDR2: SGHRS, YFSETQ. This CDR3 is built from 17 residues. V dropped 0 bases and J dropped 7; count of bases not matched to a gene: 11. The CDR3, as DNA: TGCGCCAGCAGCTTGGCCGGGGGGACTAGCGGGTCTGGAGAGCAGTACTTC. It is translated as CASSLAGGTSGSGEQYF. The full variable domain, in which reference TRBV5-1 and TRBJ2-7 provide the parts outside the CDR3, is KAGVTQTPRYLIKTRGQQVTLSCSPISGHRSVSWYQQTPGQGLQFLFEYFSETQRNKGNFPGRFSGRQFSNSRSEMNVSTLELGDSALYLCASSLAGGTSGSGEQYFGPGTRLTVT.

The chain has TRBV7-9 and TRBJ1-5; unclear D gene. The V gene lost 4 bases and the J gene lost 2 bases, with 9 bases spanning the gap. This CDR3 contains 14 residues. The germline CDR1 and CDR2 sequences are SEHNR and FQNEAQ (reference sequence). The CDR3 protein is CASSSGSGNQPQHF. CDR3 coding DNA: TGTGCCAGCAGCTCCGGGTCGGGCAATCAGCCCCAGCATTTT.

The rearrangement uses TRBV9 and TRBJ2-5; 7 nucleotides line up with TRBD1. CDR3 length equals 14 residues. Germline CDR1 is SGDLS and CDR2 is YYNGEE. Unmatched junction bases numbered 4, after V lost 0 bases and J lost 5 bases. CDR3 sequence (DNA): TGTGCCAGCAGCGTAGGAGGGGGCCGCGAGACCCAGTACTTC. This encodes CASSVGGGRETQYF.

The CDR3 nucleotides read TGTGCCAGCAGCTTAGATCCTGGACACCCAGAAGACACCGGGGAGCTGTTTTTT. It translates to CASSLDPGHPEDTGELFF. The rearrangement joins TRBV11-3 to TRBJ2-2; D is perhaps TRBD1 (5 bases). CDR1 and CDR2 (germline): SGHNT, YENEEA. Trimming cost V 0 bases and J 3 bases, with 17 bases left between them. The CDR3 has 18 residues.

The chain combines TRBV9 with TRBJ1-4, with D maybe TRBD1 (6 bases). Germline assignment: CDR1 SGDLS and CDR2 YYNGEE. Trimming stripped 0 bases from V and 8 bases from J, with 11 bases between. This CDR3 is built from 14 residues. This chain's CDR3 is CASSVGRGGEKLFF. CDR3 nucleotides: TGTGCCAGCAGCGTAGGCAGGGGTGGAGAAAAACTGTTTTTT.

This clone appeared a single time. The chain employs TRBV5-1 and TRBJ2-5, with D maybe TRBD2 (6 bases). Germline values: CDR1 SGHRS, CDR2 YFSETQ. Trimming took off 0 bases at V and 9 bases at J, with 9 bases between the two ends. The CDR3 spans 12 residues. CDR3: CASSLGDFSQYF. The CDR3 DNA reads as TGCGCCAGCAGCTTGGGGGACTTCTCCCAGTACTTC.

The J gene is TRBJ2-5, the V gene TRBV10-2; 15 nucleotides line up with TRBD2. V lost 8 bases to trimming and J lost 5 bases; unmatched junction nucleotides: 6. The CDR3 length is 15 residues. Germline loops: CDR1 WSHSY, CDR2 SAAADI. The CDR3 sequence: CASSGLAGGMETQYF. CDR3 bases: TGCGCCAGCTCCGGACTAGCGGGAGGGATGGAGACCCAGTACTTC.

The chain is built from TRBV4-3 and TRBJ2-3; 8 bases agree with TRBD2. The J segment lost 9 bases and the V segment lost 3 bases, leaving 11 bases of the junction unmatched. The CDR3 is 15 residues long. Germline V gives CDR1 LGHNA, CDR2 YSLEER. The CDR3 DNA reads as TGCGCCAGCAGCCACGATCCGGGACTAGGGTCAACGCAGTATTTT. Translation: CASSHDPGLGSTQYF.

The rearrangement uses TRBV7-2 and TRBJ2-4; possibly TRBD2 for D (7 bases). Germline V gene data show CDR1 as SGHTA and CDR2 as FQGNSA. Trimming pared 5 bases from V and 3 bases from J, leaving 17 bases between. This CDR3 has 16 residues. The CDR3 loop is CASSPPGGGVKNIQYF. In DNA form, the CDR3 reads TGTGCCAGCAGCCCGCCGGGGGGCGGGGTCAAAAACATTCAGTACTTC.

The chain is built from TRBV7-3 and TRBJ1-1; unclear D gene. The germline V and J ends were trimmed by 4 bases and 11 bases, with 20 bases remaining between them. The V gene's germline CDR1 is SGHTA and CDR2 FQGTGA. This CDR3 comprises 14 residues. DNA for the CDR3: TGTGCCAGCAGCTCGACAACGATCCCAGGAAAGGCTTTCTTT. Its translation: CASSSTTIPGKAFF.

The rearrangement uses TRBV27 and TRBJ1-1, with D possibly matching TRBD1 (6 bases). This CDR3 region has 15 residues. CDR1 and CDR2 (germline): MNHEY, SMNVEV (reference sequence). V was cut by 6 bases and J by 1 base, with 15 bases left in between. The CDR3 nucleotides read TGTGCCAGCAGCGGTGGGGGGGCGCGGAACACTGAAGCTTTCTTT. Residues: CASSGGGARNTEAFF.